This T cell receptor (beta chain) was retrieved from a study of post-analysis software for immune sequencing data (dated by TCRdb to 2014 to 2015). About the full investigation: Relapsing-remitting, secondary progressive and progressive-relapsing multiple sclerosis were recorded as disease courses, and subtype annotation was lacking for some patients. A subset of samples was prepared in parallel using single-end sample barcoding, then pooled and co-amplified after Illumina adapter ligation. The patient repertoires were set against around eleven previously published healthy control repertoires from donors whose ages ranged from 6 to 25 years. What the research found in general, with its limitations: Significantly lower normalized Chao1 diversity was found in multiple sclerosis patients than in controls, suggesting substantial peripheral T-cell clonal expansion. The control group was slightly older than the multiple sclerosis patient group. When samples were clustered directly using the F measure, samples prepared in the same batch co-clustered strongly, which prompted a batch-effect correction. Patients showed significantly higher frequencies than controls for five TRBV segments, among them TRBV5-6, TRBV5-1 and TRBV20-1.

To note about this clonotype: No cognate antigen has been identified for it. No quality values exist for individual bases; no much larger clone is one base distant.

To demonstrate the VDJtools post-analysis software, TCR beta repertoires were profiled from the peripheral blood of about 14 young patients with multiple sclerosis. The multiple sclerosis patients were children and adolescents between about 6 and 16 years of age. At the junction V is shortened by 4 bases and J by 1 base, with 4 bases in between. There are 12 amino acids in the CDR3, from cysteine to phenylalanine inclusive. Left in the record is the CDR3 DNA by itself, 36 bases read in frame from the first base. Libraries were built with PCR. Sequenced on an Illumina HiSeq 2500. Unique molecular identifiers were incorporated into TCR beta cDNA libraries to reduce PCR and sequencing biases. Some 500,000 cDNA molecules were obtained per 1 to 10 million input T cells, so each molecule approximated one T cell. Patient libraries were prepared and sequenced with the same protocol used for the earlier healthy control dataset. Samples belonging to the same batch were prepared together, multiplexed and sequenced on a shared HiSeq lane. From the authors' description of their analysis: Raw barcoded reads were processed with MIGEC, and single-read molecular identifier groups were discarded before consensus assembly and CDR3 extraction. VDJtools was used for post-analysis of the clonotype tables, with diversity normalized by down-sampling every dataset to the smallest sample size. Repertoire overlap clustering matched CDR3 amino acid but not nucleotide sequences to correct batch-related cross-sample contamination. TCRdb trimmed public reads at Q25 via fastp, called clones via MiXCR and kept in-frame beta chains. Rows matching on CDR3 protein sequence are summarized as one entry with the most common DNA and genes. The V and J calls and clone size are TCRdb's, not the authors'. In all, the sample holds approximately 150,000 distinct CDR3 sequences, and about 30% of those were seen once. 1.5% of the sample goes to the ten largest clones.

The V and J genes are TRBV12-3 or TRBV12-4 and TRBJ1-2; no D gene call is confident. The sample consisted of blood. The sequence was obtained from a girl aged 10 to 17 with multiple sclerosis. The DNA sequence is given as TGTGCCAGCAGTTACTTTAACTATGGCTACACCTTC. Translated, it gives CASSYFNYGYTF.